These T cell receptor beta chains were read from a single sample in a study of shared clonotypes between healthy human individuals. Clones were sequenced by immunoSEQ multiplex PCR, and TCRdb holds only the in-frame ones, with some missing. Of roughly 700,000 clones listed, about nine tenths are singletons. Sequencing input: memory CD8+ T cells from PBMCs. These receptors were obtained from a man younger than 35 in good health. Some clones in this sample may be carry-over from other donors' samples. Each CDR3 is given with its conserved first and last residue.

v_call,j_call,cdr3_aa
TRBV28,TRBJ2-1,CASIRAGRGNEQFF
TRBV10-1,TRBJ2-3,CASSVDRGTDTQYF
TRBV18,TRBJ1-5,CASSPPRGEPQHF
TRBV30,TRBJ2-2,CASKRGPVAGELFF
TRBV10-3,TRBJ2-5,CAISESRRGGETQYF
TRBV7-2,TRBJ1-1,CASSQTGNWPEAFF
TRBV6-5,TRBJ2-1,CASSSRTSGSHNEQFF
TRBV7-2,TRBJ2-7,CASSLSQTYEQYF
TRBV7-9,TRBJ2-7,CASSLAWGTDYEQYF
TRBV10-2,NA,CASSEHSYEQYF
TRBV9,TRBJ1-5,CASSLHGNQPQHF
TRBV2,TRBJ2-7,CASSEHGSYEQYF
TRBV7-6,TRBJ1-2,CASSPTTGGYYGYTF
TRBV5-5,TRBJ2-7,CASSAQGRGFLGYEQYF
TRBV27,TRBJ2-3,CASSLLSPTHTDTQYF
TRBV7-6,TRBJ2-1,CASSLETLGDEQFF
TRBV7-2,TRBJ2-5,CASSFTSGRSGETQYF
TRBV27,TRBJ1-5,CASRLNLYMGNQPQHF
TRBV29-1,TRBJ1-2,CSVEDLLGGANYGYTF
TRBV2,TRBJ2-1,CASSEARLDSKFF
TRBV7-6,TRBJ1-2,CASSARQGAQGYGYTF
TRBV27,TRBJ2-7,CASSPGPEYEQYF
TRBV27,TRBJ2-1,CASSLGPFNEQFF
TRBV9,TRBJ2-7,CASSAGGTVYEQYF
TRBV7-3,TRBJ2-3,CASSLTGRSTDTQYF
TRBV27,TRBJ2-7,CASSFRGGNYEQYF
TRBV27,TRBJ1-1,CASSQQGSMTEAFF
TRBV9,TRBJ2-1,CASSVGIRPTGYNEQFF